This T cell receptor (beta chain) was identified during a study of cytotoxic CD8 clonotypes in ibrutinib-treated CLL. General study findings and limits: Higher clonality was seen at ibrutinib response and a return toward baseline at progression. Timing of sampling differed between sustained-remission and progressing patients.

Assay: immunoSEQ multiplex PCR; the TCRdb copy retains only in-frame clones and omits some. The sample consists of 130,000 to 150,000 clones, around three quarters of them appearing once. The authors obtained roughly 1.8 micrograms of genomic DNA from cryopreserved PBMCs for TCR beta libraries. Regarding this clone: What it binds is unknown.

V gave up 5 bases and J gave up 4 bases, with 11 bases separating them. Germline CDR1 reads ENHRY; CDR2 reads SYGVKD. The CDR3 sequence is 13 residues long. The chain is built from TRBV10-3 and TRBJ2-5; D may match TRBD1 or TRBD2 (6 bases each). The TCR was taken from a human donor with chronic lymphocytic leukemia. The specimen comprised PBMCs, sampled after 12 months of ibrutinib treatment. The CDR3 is CAISIQGGETQYF. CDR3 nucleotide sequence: TGTGCCATCAGTATACAGGGAGGAGAGACCCAGTACTTC.